Listed here are 25 T cell receptor beta chains from one sample, sequenced in a study of identical twins. Via MiXCR, TCRdb re-called the 5' RACE reads, giving one row per CDR3 protein. The table lists 1.5 million to 2 million distinct CDR3 sequences, 32% of them singletons, with roughly 0.3% in the top ten. The material sequenced was cord blood. The receptors shown here come from a newborn girl in good health.

The chain links TRBV15 to TRBJ2-1; TRBD2 aligns across 10 bases. From germline, CDR1 is LNHNV and CDR2 YYDKDF (reference sequence). The J segment lost 15 bases and the V segment lost 4 bases, leaving 12 bases of the junction unmatched. This CDR3 is 14 amino acids long. CDR3 sequence: CATSTSAGGVRMFF. DNA for the CDR3: TGTGCCACCAGCACATCAGCGGGAGGGGTGAGAATGTTCTTC.

This clonotype showed up many times. The genes are TRBV20-1 and TRBJ1-5, with 7 bases that match TRBD1. The CDR3 has 16 residues. Per germline, CDR1 DFQATT and CDR2 SNEGSKA (reference sequence). J lost 6 bases, V lost 3 bases, and 14 bases had no gene match. CDR3 DNA sequence: TGCAGTGCTAGCCGTCGGACGTCGACAGGGTTTCAGCCCCAGCATTTT. This codes for CSASRRTSTGFQPQHF.

This clonotype was found a few times. As DNA, the CDR3 is TGCGCCAGCAGCCAAGAGGCAAGGTCCCATGGCTACACCTTC. This translates into CASSQEARSHGYTF. V is TRBV4-1 and J is TRBJ1-2; D unresolved. The germline V gene encodes CDR1 MGHRA and CDR2 YSYEKL. The ends were cut back, 0 bases at V and 6 bases at J, with 11 bases in the middle. The CDR3 runs to 14 residues.

The chain has TRBV29-1 and TRBJ2-1, with 10 positions matching TRBD2. This CDR3 has 14 amino acids. Germline loops: CDR1 SQVTM, CDR2 ANQGSEA. V lost 6 bases, J lost 4 bases, and 6 bases stayed unmatched. The CDR3 here is CSVRILAGYNEQFF. Written as DNA, the CDR3 is TGCAGCGTCCGCATACTAGCGGGGTACAATGAGCAGTTCTTC.

This sequence joins TRBV29-1 and TRBJ2-3; a weak D match, TRBD2 (6 bases). Germline lookup yields CDR1 SQVTM and CDR2 ANQGSEA. V was pared by 4 bases and J by 2 bases, with 13 bases between. The CDR3 contains 14 residues. CDR3 in amino acids: CSVVGASATDTQYF. DNA of the CDR3: TGCAGCGTTGTTGGGGCTAGCGCCACAGATACGCAGTATTTT.

In this sample, this clonotype turned up a few times. The CDR3 is CASSLSVGGTDTQYF. The CDR3 DNA reads TGTGCCAGCAGCCTTAGCGTTGGAGGCACAGATACGCAGTATTTT. This chain connects TRBV7-2 to TRBJ2-3, with a possible D match to TRBD2 (5 bases). Trimming removed 5 bases from V and 1 base from J, with 13 bases in between. The CDR3 sequence is 15 residues long. The germline gives CDR1 SGHTA, CDR2 FQGNSA. The complete variable domain, with remaining parts taken from reference TRBV7-2 and TRBJ2-3, reads GAGVSQSPSNKVTEKGKDVELRCDPISGHTALYWYRQSLGQGLEFLIYFQGNSAPDKSGLPSDRFSAERTGGSVSTLTIQRTQQEDSAVYLCASSLSVGGTDTQYFGPGTRLTVL.

This clonotype was counted a few times. This chain uses TRBV9 with TRBJ2-3; 8 bases are a match to TRBD2. Trimming cost V 2 bases and J 5 bases; bases outside gene matches: 7. Germline values: CDR1 SGDLS, CDR2 YYNGEE. The CDR3 covers 15 residues. CDR3 protein: CASSVGRVVGDTQYF. The CDR3 coding sequence is TGTGCCAGCAGCGTCGGGAGGGTTGTTGGAGATACGCAGTATTTT.

In this sample, this clonotype turned up a few times. This sequence joins TRBV18 and TRBJ1-2; perhaps TRBD1 as D (5 bases). V lost 6 bases and J 4 bases, leaving 18 bases between the germline ends. Germline CDR1 KGHSH, CDR2 LQKENI. This CDR3 region has 15 residues. The chain's CDR3 is CASSHGSTAPYGYTF. The CDR3 DNA sequence: TGTGCCAGCTCCCACGGATCGACAGCTCCCTATGGCTACACCTTC. The variable domain in full, with the rest retrieved from reference TRBV18 and TRBJ1-2, is NAGVMQNPRHLVRRRGQEARLRCSPMKGHSHVYWYRQLPEEGLKFMVYLQKENIIDESGMPKERFSAEFPKEGPSILRIQQVVRGDSAAYFCASSHGSTAPYGYTFGSGTRLTVV.

This rearrangement joins TRBV9 to TRBJ2-7, with TRBD1 identical over 8 bases. The CDR3 is 16 residues long. Germline CDR1 reads SGDLS; CDR2 reads YYNGEE. V lost 7 bases and J lost 2; bases outside the gene matches: 14. The CDR3 coding sequence is TGTGCCAGCCCCTCCCCCAGGGGGCGAATCCCCTACGAGCAGTACTTC. Translating it yields CASPSPRGRIPYEQYF.

The chain recombines TRBV6-1 with TRBJ1-5, with TRBD1 matching 8 bases. The CDR3 extends over 16 amino acids. Germline V gives CDR1 MNHNS, CDR2 SASEGT. V shed 4 bases, J shed 7 bases, and the junction held 12 bases outside the gene matches. CDR3 amino acids: CASSVHIQGAGQPQHF. CDR3 in DNA: TGTGCCAGCAGTGTTCACATTCAGGGGGCTGGCCAGCCCCAGCATTTT.

Concerning this clonotype itself: Lacking the conserved final phenylalanine or tryptophan, this CDR3 likely reflects a read error. The rearrangement uses TRBV20-1 and TRBJ2-1; 9 positions match TRBD2. The J call is uncertain, as TRBJ2-7 better fits the DNA end. The CDR3 covers 15 residues. In germline, CDR1 is DFQATT, CDR2 SNEGSKA (reference sequence). This chain's CDR3 is CSARRLAASYNEQYL. CDR3 DNA: TGCAGTGCCAGACGACTAGCGGCCTCCTACAATGAGCAGTACTTA.

This clonotype was counted a few times. V gene TRBV20-1 combines with J gene TRBJ2-3; 10 bases fit TRBD2. The CDR3 is 21 amino acids. After removal of 1 base from V and 1 base from J, the junction contained 20 bases not matched to a gene. Germline CDR1 is DFQATT and CDR2 is SNEGSKA (reference sequence). The CDR3 DNA follows: TGCAGTGCTAGAGCCGAAACGGGGCTAGCGGGGGCTTTCTGGGGCACAGATACGCAGTATTTT. Its translation: CSARAETGLAGAFWGTDTQYF.

V is TRBV5-1 and J is TRBJ2-2, with 10 bases aligning to TRBD2. The CDR3 extends over 13 amino acids. CDR1 and CDR2 from the germline V gene are SGHRS and YFSETQ. V lost 7 bases and J lost 3; bases outside the gene matches: 0. The CDR3 protein is CASGLADTGELFF. Written as DNA, the CDR3 is TGCGCCAGCGGACTAGCGGACACCGGGGAGCTGTTTTTT.

This clonotype was found a few times. This chain uses TRBV12-3 or TRBV12-4 with TRBJ2-3; D is undetermined. CDR3 length equals 16 residues. Between the trimmed V and J ends, which lost 2 bases and 1 base, there was a span of 13 bases. The CDR3 coding sequence is TGTGCCAGCAGTTTAAGCGACTGGTTTGGCACAGATACGCAGTATTTT. Translating gives CASSLSDWFGTDTQYF.

This chain uses TRBV6-5 with TRBJ2-1; unclear D gene. The germline V gene encodes CDR1 MNHEY and CDR2 SVGAGI. Trimming removed 7 bases at V and 6 bases at J, with 16 bases between. The CDR3 length is 14 residues. The CDR3 sequence is CASTNSLKSNEQFF. The CDR3 DNA reads TGTGCCAGCACCAACTCCTTAAAGTCCAATGAGCAGTTCTTC.

This clonotype was detected a few times. This chain uses TRBV20-1 with TRBJ2-5; D possibly corresponds to TRBD2 (5 bases). The CDR3 consists of 12 residues. The germline gives CDR1 DFQATT, CDR2 SNEGSKA (reference sequence). The V end lost 0 bases, the J end lost 10 bases, and 12 bases lay between the germline ends. CDR3 sequence reads: CSAREYEEGQYF. CDR3 nucleotides: TGCAGTGCTAGAGAATACGAAGAGGGCCAGTACTTC.

Note on this clonotype: One end of the junction varies from germline; a read error may be responsible. The CDR3 DNA is TGTGTCAGCAGCTTTGGGCCCTCTTACGAGCAGTACTTC. Protein sequence: CVSSFGPSYEQYF. The chain carries TRBV11-1 and TRBJ2-5; no reliable D call. With the DNA end fitting TRBJ2-7 better, the J assignment may be wrong. The CDR3 loop spans 13 amino acids. Germline CDR1 is SGHAT and CDR2 is FQDESV (reference sequence).

The V call is TRBV20-1, the J call TRBJ1-3; 8 bases match TRBD1. CDR3 size: 14 residues. V lost 0 bases to trimming and J lost 4 bases; unmatched junction nucleotides: 2. The germline V gene has CDR1 DFQATT and CDR2 SNEGSKA (reference sequence). The CDR3 here is CSAREDRAGNTIYF. The DNA for the CDR3 is TGCAGTGCTAGAGAGGACAGGGCCGGAAACACCATATATTTT.

The chain uses TRBV20-1 and TRBJ2-7, with unresolved D. Looked up from germline, CDR1 is DFQATT and CDR2 is SNEGSKA (reference sequence). Trimming took 5 bases from V and 0 from J, leaving 14 bases between them. This CDR3 contains 14 residues. CDR3 region: CSAPYPQSSYEQYF. The CDR3 nucleotides are TGCAGTGCTCCTTACCCCCAGAGCTCCTACGAGCAGTACTTC.

The chain combines TRBV27 with TRBJ2-5; 7 bases are a match to TRBD2. Germline CDR1 is MNHEY and CDR2 is SMNVEV (reference sequence). Trimming cost V 5 bases and J 3 bases; bases outside gene matches: 12. The CDR3 spans 16 residues. Here the CDR3 DNA reads TGTGCCAGCAGTCCACTTGGGAGGGGATCAAAAGAGACCCAGTACTTC. It is translated as CASSPLGRGSKETQYF.

The rearrangement joins TRBV9 to TRBJ1-3, with no clear D. Per germline, CDR1 SGDLS and CDR2 YYNGEE. Trimming took off 0 bases at V and 4 bases at J, with 14 bases between the two ends. This CDR3 comprises 16 residues. DNA for the CDR3: TGTGCCAGCAGCGTAGCTGCAGGCCCTACCGGAAACACCATATATTTT. Residues: CASSVAAGPTGNTIYF.

This clonotype was counted between two and nine times. This sequence joins TRBV18 and TRBJ1-2; D gene ambiguous. Trimming pared 0 bases from V and 4 bases from J, leaving 9 bases between. CDR3 length: 14 amino acids. Germline CDR1 is KGHSH and CDR2 is LQKENI. CDR3 DNA sequence: TGTGCCAGCTCACCACCTTGGCAGTTCTATGGCTACACCTTC. Translating it yields CASSPPWQFYGYTF.

This clonotype was counted between two and nine times. This chain links TRBV29-1 with TRBJ2-5; 11 bases line up with TRBD1. Losses at the gene ends were 6 bases for V and 4 bases for J; bases not matched to a gene: 1. CDR1 and CDR2 from the germline V gene are SQVTM and ANQGSEA. There are 12 residues in the CDR3. The DNA of the CDR3 is TGCAGCGTCGGACAGGGGGCAGAGACCCAGTACTTC. Its translation: CSVGQGAETQYF. Together with reference TRBV29-1 and TRBJ2-5, the CDR3 gives the full variable domain: SAVISQKPSRDICQRGTSLTIQCQVDSQVTMMFWYRQQPGQSLTLIATANQGSEATYESGFVIDKFPISRPNLTFSTLTVSNMSPEDSSIYLCSVGQGAETQYFGPGTRLLVL.

This clonotype was recorded a few times. J is TRBJ1-2 and V is TRBV3-1; D unclear. V was shortened by 1 base and J by 8 bases, with 8 bases between the two germline ends. There are 12 residues in the CDR3. The germline V gene has CDR1 LGHDT and CDR2 YNNKEL (reference sequence). CDR3 nucleotide sequence: TGTGCCAGCAGCCAAGCTACCCGAGGCTACACCTTC. Translated: CASSQATRGYTF.

At least ten counts were recorded for this clonotype. V and J are TRBV11-2 and TRBJ2-7, with D uncertain. V gave up 1 base and J gave up 6 bases, with 1 base separating them. The CDR3 runs to 10 residues. Germline CDR1 is SGHAT and CDR2 is FQNNGV. CDR3 sequence (DNA): TGTGCCAGCAGCTTAGTCGAGCAGTACTTC. It encodes CASSLVEQYF.